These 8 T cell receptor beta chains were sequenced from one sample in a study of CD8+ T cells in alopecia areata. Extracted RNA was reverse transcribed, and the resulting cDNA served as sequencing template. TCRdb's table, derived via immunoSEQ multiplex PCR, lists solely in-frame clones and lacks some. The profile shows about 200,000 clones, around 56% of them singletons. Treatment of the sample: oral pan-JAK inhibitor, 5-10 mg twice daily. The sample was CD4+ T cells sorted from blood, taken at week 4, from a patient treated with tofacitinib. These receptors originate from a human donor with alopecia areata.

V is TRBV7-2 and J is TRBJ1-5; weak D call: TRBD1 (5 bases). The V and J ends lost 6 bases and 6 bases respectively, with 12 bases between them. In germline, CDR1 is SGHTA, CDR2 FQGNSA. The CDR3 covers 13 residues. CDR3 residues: CASSSIDSQPQHF. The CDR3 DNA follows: TGTGCCAGCAGTTCTATTGACAGTCAGCCCCAGCATTTT.

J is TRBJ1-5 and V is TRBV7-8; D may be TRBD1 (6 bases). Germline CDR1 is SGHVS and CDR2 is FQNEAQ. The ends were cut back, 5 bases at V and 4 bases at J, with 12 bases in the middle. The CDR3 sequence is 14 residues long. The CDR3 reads CASSPRTANQPQHF. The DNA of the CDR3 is TGTGCCAGCAGCCCCCGGACAGCTAATCAGCCCCAGCATTTT. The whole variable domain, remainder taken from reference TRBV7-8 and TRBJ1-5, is GAGVSQSPRYKVAKRGQDVALRCDPISGHVSLFWYQQALGQGPEFLTYFQNEAQLDKSGLPSDRFFAERPEGSVSTLKIQRTQQEDSAVYLCASSPRTANQPQHFGDGTRLSIL.

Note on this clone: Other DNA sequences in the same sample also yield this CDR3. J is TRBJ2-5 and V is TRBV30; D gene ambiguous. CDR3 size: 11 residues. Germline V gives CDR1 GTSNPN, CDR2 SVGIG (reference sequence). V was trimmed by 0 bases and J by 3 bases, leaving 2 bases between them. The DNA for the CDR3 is TGTGCCTGGAGTGTGAAAGAGACCCAGTACTTC. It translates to CAWSVKETQYF.

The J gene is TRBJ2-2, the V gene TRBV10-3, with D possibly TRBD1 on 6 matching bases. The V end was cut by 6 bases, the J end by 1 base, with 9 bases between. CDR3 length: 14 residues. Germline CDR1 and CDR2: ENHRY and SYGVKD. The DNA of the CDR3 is TGTGCCATCAGGGACAGCAGGAACACCGGGGAGCTGTTTTTT. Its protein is CAIRDSRNTGELFF.

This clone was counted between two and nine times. The CDR3 is CASRGTGELFF. The CDR3, as DNA: TGTGCCAGCCGGGGAACCGGGGAGCTGTTTTTT. The rearrangement joins TRBV6-5 to TRBJ2-2; D may be TRBD2 (5 bases). Per the germline V gene, CDR1 is MNHEY and CDR2 is SVGAGI. V was cut by 8 bases and J by 5 bases, with 6 bases left in between. CDR3 length equals 11 residues.

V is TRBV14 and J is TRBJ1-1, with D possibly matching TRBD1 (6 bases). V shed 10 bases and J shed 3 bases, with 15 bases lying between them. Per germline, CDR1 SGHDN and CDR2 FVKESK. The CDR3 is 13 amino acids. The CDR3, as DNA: TGTGCCACCACGGAGGGGGTTTACACTGAAGCTTTCTTT. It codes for CATTEGVYTEAFF.

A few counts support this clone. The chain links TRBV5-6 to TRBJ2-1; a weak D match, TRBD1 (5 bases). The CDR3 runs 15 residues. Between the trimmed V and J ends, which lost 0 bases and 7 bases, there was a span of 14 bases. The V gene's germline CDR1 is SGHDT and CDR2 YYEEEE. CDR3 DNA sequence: TGTGCCAGCAGCTTGGATCCAGGGTATCCGAATGAGCAGTTCTTC. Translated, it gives CASSLDPGYPNEQFF.

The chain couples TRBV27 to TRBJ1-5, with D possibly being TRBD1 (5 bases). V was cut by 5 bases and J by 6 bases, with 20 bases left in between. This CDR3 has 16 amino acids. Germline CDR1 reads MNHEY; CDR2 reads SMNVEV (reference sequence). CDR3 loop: CASSHPLPTGCQPQHF. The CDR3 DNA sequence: TGTGCCAGCAGTCACCCTTTACCTACAGGCTGTCAGCCCCAGCATTTT.